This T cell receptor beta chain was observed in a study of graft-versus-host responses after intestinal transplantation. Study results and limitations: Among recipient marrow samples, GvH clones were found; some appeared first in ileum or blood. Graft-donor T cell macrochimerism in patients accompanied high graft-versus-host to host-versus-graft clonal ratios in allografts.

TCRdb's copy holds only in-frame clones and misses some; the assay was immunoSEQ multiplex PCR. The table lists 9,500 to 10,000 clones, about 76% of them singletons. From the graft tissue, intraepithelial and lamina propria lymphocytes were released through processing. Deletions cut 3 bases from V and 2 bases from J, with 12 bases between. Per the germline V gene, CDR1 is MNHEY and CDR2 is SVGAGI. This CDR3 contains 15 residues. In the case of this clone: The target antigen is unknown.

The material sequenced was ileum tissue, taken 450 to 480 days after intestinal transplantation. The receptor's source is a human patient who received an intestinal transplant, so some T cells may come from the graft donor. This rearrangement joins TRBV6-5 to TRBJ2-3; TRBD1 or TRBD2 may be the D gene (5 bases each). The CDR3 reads CASSYWTGTTDTQYF. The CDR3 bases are TGTGCCAGCAGTTATTGGACGGGGACCACAGATACGCAGTATTTT.